Listed below are T cell receptor beta chains from one sample, sequenced in a study of T cell repertoires in cytomegalovirus infection. Each CDR3 protein is one row after TCRdb ran MiXCR on the reads. The sample holds about 110,000 distinct CDR3 sequences; more than 30% are singletons and the top ten take less than 45%. These receptors have no identified antigens. The starting material was CD8+ T cells from cultured PBMCs, obtained from culture after CMV antigen stimulation. Receptor source: a human donor in good health (CMV status not recorded). Some clones in this sample may be carry-over from other donors' samples. CDR3s include the opening cysteine and the closing phenylalanine or tryptophan. The order of the fields is clone size, J gene, D gene, V gene, CDR3 DNA, CDR3 protein. D genes are given only for firm matches. Only some rows state a clone size, as once, few, many or a class for expanded clones.

clone size: few; J gene: TRBJ1-1; D gene: NA; V gene: TRBV11-2; CDR3 DNA: TGTGCCAGCAGCCCCCACACTATGAACACTGAAGCTTTCTTT; CDR3 protein: CASSPHTMNTEAFF
clone size: NA; J gene: TRBJ1-1; D gene: NA; V gene: TRBV19; CDR3 DNA: TGTGCCAGTAGTTCGAGCCGGAACACTGAAGCTTTCTTT; CDR3 protein: CASSSSRNTEAFF
clone size: few; J gene: TRBJ1-5; D gene: NA; V gene: TRBV27; CDR3 DNA: TGTGCCAGCACCCCAGGTGGTGTTAGCAATCAGCCCCAGCATTTT; CDR3 protein: CASTPGGVSNQPQHF
clone size: NA; J gene: TRBJ2-7; D gene: TRBD1; V gene: TRBV12-3/TRBV12-4; CDR3 DNA: TGTGCCAGCAGGTCAACAGGGGGCAACGAGCAGTACTTC; CDR3 protein: CASRSTGGNEQYF
clone size: NA; J gene: TRBJ2-3; D gene: TRBD1; V gene: TRBV2; CDR3 DNA: TGTGCCAGCAGTGAAGGAAGACAGGGTATCACAGATACGCAGTATTTT; CDR3 protein: CASSEGRQGITDTQYF
clone size: NA; J gene: TRBJ2-7; D gene: NA; V gene: TRBV13; CDR3 DNA: TGTGCCAGCAGCTCCATACCAGGGTTCAACGAGCAGTACTTC; CDR3 protein: CASSSIPGFNEQYF
clone size: few; J gene: TRBJ2-5; D gene: TRBD1; V gene: TRBV7-2; CDR3 DNA: TGTGCCAGCAGCTTAGCGCTTAGGGGACAGCCCCAAGAGACCCAGTACTTC; CDR3 protein: CASSLALRGQPQETQYF
clone size: NA; J gene: TRBJ2-5; D gene: NA; V gene: TRBV6-1; CDR3 DNA: TGTGCCAGCAGTGAATCGGCGGGAATCTTGTACCAAGAGACCCAGTACTTC; CDR3 protein: CASSESAGILYQETQYF
clone size: few; J gene: TRBJ1-6; D gene: NA; V gene: TRBV27; CDR3 DNA: TGTGCCAGCAGTTTAGGGAAGACTGGGCCCCTCCACTTT; CDR3 protein: CASSLGKTGPLHF
clone size: few; J gene: TRBJ1-5; D gene: TRBD1; V gene: TRBV2; CDR3 DNA: TGTGCCAGCAGTGATTACCGGGACAGTTCTCAGCCCCAGCATTTT; CDR3 protein: CASSDYRDSSQPQHF
clone size: few; J gene: TRBJ2-2; D gene: TRBD1; V gene: TRBV4-1; CDR3 DNA: TGCGCCAGCAGCCAAGATCCGGGACAGCTGAACTCCGGGGAGCTGTTTTTT; CDR3 protein: CASSQDPGQLNSGELFF
clone size: few; J gene: TRBJ2-2; D gene: TRBD1; V gene: TRBV19; CDR3 DNA: TGTGCCAGTAGTATAGTGTACCGGGACAGGGAGTTGCCCGGGGAGCTGTTTTTT; CDR3 protein: CASSIVYRDRELPGELFF
clone size: many; J gene: TRBJ1-1; D gene: NA; V gene: TRBV6-6; CDR3 DNA: TGTGCCAGCAACGGAGGCGCCCACCAGGGGACTGAAGCTTTCTTT; CDR3 protein: CASNGGAHQGTEAFF
clone size: NA; J gene: TRBJ1-1; D gene: TRBD1; V gene: TRBV6-2/TRBV6-3; CDR3 DNA: TGTGCCAGCAGTCCCCGGGACAGGGTCAGCACTGAAGCTTTCTTT; CDR3 protein: CASSPRDRVSTEAFF
clone size: NA; J gene: TRBJ1-6; D gene: NA; V gene: TRBV7-9; CDR3 DNA: TGTGCCAGCAGCTTAGCGCCCGGGGGGCAGGGTTCACCCCTCCACTTT; CDR3 protein: CASSLAPGGQGSPLHF
clone size: once; J gene: TRBJ1-2; D gene: NA; V gene: TRBV4-1; CDR3 DNA: TGCGCCAGCAGCCAAGCCGGCCAGTCTTATGGCTACACCTTC; CDR3 protein: CASSQAGQSYGYTF
clone size: many; J gene: TRBJ2-5; D gene: TRBD1; V gene: TRBV12-3/TRBV12-4; CDR3 DNA: TGTGCCAGCAGTTATCTAGGGACAGAAGCACAAGAGACCCAGTACTTC; CDR3 protein: CASSYLGTEAQETQYF
clone size: NA; J gene: TRBJ2-5; D gene: TRBD1; V gene: TRBV6-5; CDR3 DNA: TGTGCCAGCAGTTACTCGATCGGGACAGGGGAAGGGACCCAGTACTTC; CDR3 protein: CASSYSIGTGEGTQYF
clone size: NA; J gene: TRBJ2-2; D gene: NA; V gene: TRBV15; CDR3 DNA: TGTGCCACCAGCAGAGAACTAGAGAACACCGGGGAGCTGTTTTTT; CDR3 protein: CATSRELENTGELFF
clone size: few; J gene: TRBJ1-5; D gene: NA; V gene: TRBV27; CDR3 DNA: TGTGCCAGCAGTTATCGACAGGACCCTCGGGATCAGCCCCAGCATTTT; CDR3 protein: CASSYRQDPRDQPQHF